Listed here are 2 T cell receptor beta chains from one sample, sequenced in a study of CD8+CD57+ T cells in acquired aplastic anemia (dated by TCRdb to 2016 to 2019). This sample was sequenced with an Illumina HiSeq 2000. TCR beta VDJ combination and CDR3 sequence profiling used genomic DNA as the template. TCRdb ran its own pipeline on the public reads, namely fastp trimming at Q25 and MiXCR clone calling, and kept in-frame beta chains. Identical CDR3 protein sequences are pooled into one entry, listed with their most common genes and DNA. Across this sample there are 170,000 or so distinct CDR3 sequences, with roughly 60% seen only once. About 39% of the sample belongs to the ten largest clones. Expansion of CD8+CD57+ cells had been shown by flow cytometry in the patients chosen for sequencing. Specimen: sorted CD4+, CD8+, or CD8+CD57+ T cells (not recorded which) from PBMCs. Every receptor here comes from a human donor with aplastic anemia.

J is TRBJ1-2 and V is TRBV29-1; TRBD1 is a possible D gene (6 bases). Trimming removed 4 bases from V and 8 bases from J, with 14 bases in between. Per germline, CDR1 SQVTM and CDR2 ANQGSEA. The CDR3 consists of 12 residues. The CDR3 protein is CSVAGAGEGYTF. As DNA, the CDR3 is TGCAGCGTTGCCGGGGCAGGGGAGGGCTACACCTTC.

The gene calls are TRBV9 and TRBJ1-4; 7 nucleotides line up with TRBD1. V was clipped by 0 bases and J by 3 bases; unmatched bases: 2. CDR3 length: 15 residues. Germline V gives CDR1 SGDLS, CDR2 YYNGEE. The CDR3 here is CASSVAGTANEKLFF. DNA of the CDR3: TGTGCCAGCAGCGTAGCCGGGACAGCTAATGAAAAACTGTTTTTT.